This paragraph covers one T cell receptor (beta chain) sequence. Its antigen is still unknown. The sample comes from a study of T cells in narcolepsy. Study overall: Donors had narcolepsy type 1 or type 2, or were healthy controls. Whole-study findings and limits: Autoreactive HCRT-specific and TRIB2-specific clonotypes were marked in same-patient CSF-versus-blood CD4+ comparisons. Autoreactive clone sequences were missing from some blood memory CD4+ repertoires. Autoreactive clonotypes reportedly recurred in blood of same and different patients, not controls.

Here immunoSEQ multiplex PCR was the method, and the copy in TCRdb shows in-frame clones only, minus some. The profile shows tens of thousands of clones, 80% to 85% of them singletons. V shed 5 bases and J shed 4 bases, with 15 bases lying between them. The CDR3 extends over 15 amino acids. CDR1 SNHLY and CDR2 FYNNEI come from the germline V gene. The V call is TRBV2, the J call TRBJ1-5; no reliable D call. The receptor was derived from a human donor in good health. Material: memory (CD45RA-) CD4+ T cells from blood. This CDR3 is CASSRQASMNQPQHF. The CDR3 DNA is TGTGCCAGCAGTCGCCAGGCGAGTATGAATCAGCCCCAGCATTTT.